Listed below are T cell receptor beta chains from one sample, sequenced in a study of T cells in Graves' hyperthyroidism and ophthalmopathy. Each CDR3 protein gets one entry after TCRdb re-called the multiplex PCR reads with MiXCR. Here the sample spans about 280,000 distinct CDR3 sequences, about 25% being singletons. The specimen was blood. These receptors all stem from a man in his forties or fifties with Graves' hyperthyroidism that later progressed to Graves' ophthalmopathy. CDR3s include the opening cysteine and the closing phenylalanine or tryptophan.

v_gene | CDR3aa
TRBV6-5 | CASSYSRAPHVPTF
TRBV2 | CASSSTATGSSNSPLHF
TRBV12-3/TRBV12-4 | CASSPRDTGELFF
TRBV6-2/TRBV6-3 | CASTWTGFRMMNTEAFF
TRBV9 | CASSDTSTDTQYF
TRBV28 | CASSFVGSTEAFF
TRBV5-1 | CASSLKGSDHIQYF
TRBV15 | CATRRTRTSYEQYF
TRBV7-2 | CASSFGLAGVYEQYF
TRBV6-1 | CAGSGLGQPQHF
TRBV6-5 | CASSFRGTLGGYTF
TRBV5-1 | CASSLTLQNTEAFF
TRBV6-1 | CASSEVYVYGYTF
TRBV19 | CASTRDPRYGYTF
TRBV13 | CASSLTSGRRETQYF
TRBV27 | CASRFTGVVPYEQYF
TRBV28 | CAGSSRRSYEQYF
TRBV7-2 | CASSLVATPDQPQHF
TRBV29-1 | CSAVANTYEQYF
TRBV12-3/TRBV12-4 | CASSSTAVLYEQYF
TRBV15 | CATSSLGTFTYEQYF
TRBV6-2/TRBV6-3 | CASSYEGLAYTGELFF
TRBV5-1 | CASSLRGGADGGNTIYF
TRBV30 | CAWSVGQSDEQYF
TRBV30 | CAWSVRRGKEAFF
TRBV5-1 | CASSPRGLTGHEQYF
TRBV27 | CASKDSWGQETQYF
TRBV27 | CASGGRRDRGLANTGELFF
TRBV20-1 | CSATGTEETQYF
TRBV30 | CAWRGQGTEAFF
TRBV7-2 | CASSLGEKQPQHF